The T cell receptor (beta chain) under discussion was sequenced for a study of spatial heterogeneity in lung cancer. Study-wide results and limits: Resection blood, more than follow-up blood, showed ubiquitous expanded tumor TCRs.

In this sample, this clonotype turned up many times. Its antigen is not identified. TCRdb processed the 5' RACE reads anew with MiXCR; each CDR3 protein has one entry. The sample shows approximately 11,000 distinct CDR3 sequences, approximately 25% of them seen only once. The CDR3 length is 14 residues. Germline V lookup: CDR1 LGHDT, CDR2 YNNKEL (reference sequence). V lost 2 bases and J lost 10, with 14 bases in between. Specified time point: sample taken at primary tumor resection. The authors sequenced whole RNA from tumor, nontumor lung or frozen PBMC without sorting. The approximately 77 donors had untreated early-stage non-small cell lung cancer.

The rearrangement links TRBV3-1 to TRBJ2-2; D gene unclear. The input for sequencing was PBMCs, taken at surgery. This clonotype originated in a female donor with early-stage non-small cell lung cancer. Here the CDR3 DNA reads TGTGCCAGCAGCCAACATTCCCCCTCGGCGGAGCTGTTTTTT. It translates to CASSQHSPSAELFF. The complete variable domain, with remaining parts taken from reference TRBV3-1 and TRBJ2-2, reads DTAVSQTPKYLVTQMGNDKSIKCEQNLGHDTMYWYKQDSKKFLKIMFSYNNKELIINETVPNRFSPKSPDKAHLNLHINSLELGDSAVYFCASSQHSPSAELFFGEGSRLTVL.